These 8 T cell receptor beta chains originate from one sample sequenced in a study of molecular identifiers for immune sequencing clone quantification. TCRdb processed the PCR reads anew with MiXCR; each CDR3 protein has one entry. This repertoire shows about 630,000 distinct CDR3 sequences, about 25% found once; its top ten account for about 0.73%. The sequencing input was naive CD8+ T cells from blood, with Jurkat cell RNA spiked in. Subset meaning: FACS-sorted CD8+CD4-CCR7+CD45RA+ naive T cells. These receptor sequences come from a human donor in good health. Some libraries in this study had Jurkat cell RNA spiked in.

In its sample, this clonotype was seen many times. CDR3 in amino acids: CASNAGTASTDTQYF. In DNA, the CDR3 is TGTGCCAGCAACGCCGGGACAGCTAGCACAGATACGCAGTATTTT. The genes are TRBV2 and TRBJ2-3, with 7 bases matching TRBD1. Germline V gives CDR1 SNHLY, CDR2 FYNNEI. This CDR3 region has 15 residues. Trimming cost V 7 bases and J 0 bases; bases outside gene matches: 7.

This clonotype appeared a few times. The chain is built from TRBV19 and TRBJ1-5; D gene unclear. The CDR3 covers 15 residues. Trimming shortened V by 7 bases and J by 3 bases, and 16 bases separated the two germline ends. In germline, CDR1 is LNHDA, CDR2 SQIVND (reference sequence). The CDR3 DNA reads TGTGCCAGTACCCTCCTCCGGGCCGACAATCAGCCCCAGCATTTT. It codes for CASTLLRADNQPQHF.

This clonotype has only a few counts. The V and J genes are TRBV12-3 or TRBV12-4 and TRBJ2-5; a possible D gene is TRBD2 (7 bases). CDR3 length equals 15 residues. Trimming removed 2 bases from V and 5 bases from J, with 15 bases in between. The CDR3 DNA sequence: TGTGCCAGCAGTTTATGGGGGGGGCGCCTGGAGACCCAGTACTTC. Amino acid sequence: CASSLWGGRLETQYF.

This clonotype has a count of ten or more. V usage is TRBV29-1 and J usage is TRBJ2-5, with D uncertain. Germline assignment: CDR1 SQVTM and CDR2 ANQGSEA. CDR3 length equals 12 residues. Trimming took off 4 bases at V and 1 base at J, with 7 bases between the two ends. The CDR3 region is CSVVHVQETQYF. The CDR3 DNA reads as TGCAGCGTTGTCCACGTCCAAGAGACCCAGTACTTC.

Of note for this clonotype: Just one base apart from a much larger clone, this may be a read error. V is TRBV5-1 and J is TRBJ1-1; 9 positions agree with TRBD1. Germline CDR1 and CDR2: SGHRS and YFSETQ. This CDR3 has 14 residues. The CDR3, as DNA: TGCGCCGGCAGCTCGACAGGGGGTCCCACTGAAGCTTTCTTT. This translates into CAGSSTGGPTEAFF.

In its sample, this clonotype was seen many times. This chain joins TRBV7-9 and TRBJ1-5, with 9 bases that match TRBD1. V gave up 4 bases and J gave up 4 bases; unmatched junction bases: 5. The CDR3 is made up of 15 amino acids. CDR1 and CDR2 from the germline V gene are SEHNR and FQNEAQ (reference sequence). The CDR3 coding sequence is TGTGCCAGCAGCTCTGAACAGGGGGCGAATCAGCCCCAGCATTTT. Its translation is CASSSEQGANQPQHF.

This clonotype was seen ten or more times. CDR3 nucleotides: TGTGCCTGGAGTCAGACTCAAGGCTACACCTTC. Amino acid sequence: CAWSQTQGYTF. The chain couples TRBV30 to TRBJ1-2, with unresolved D. The CDR3 covers 11 residues. Germline-derived CDR1 and CDR2 are GTSNPN and SVGIG (reference sequence). Trimming pared 2 bases from V and 8 bases from J, leaving 9 bases between.

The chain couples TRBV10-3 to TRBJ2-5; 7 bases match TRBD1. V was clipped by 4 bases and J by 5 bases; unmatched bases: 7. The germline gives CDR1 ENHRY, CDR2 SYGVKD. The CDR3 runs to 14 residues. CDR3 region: CAISVEGAVETQYF. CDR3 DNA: TGTGCCATCAGTGTTGAGGGGGCGGTTGAGACCCAGTACTTC.